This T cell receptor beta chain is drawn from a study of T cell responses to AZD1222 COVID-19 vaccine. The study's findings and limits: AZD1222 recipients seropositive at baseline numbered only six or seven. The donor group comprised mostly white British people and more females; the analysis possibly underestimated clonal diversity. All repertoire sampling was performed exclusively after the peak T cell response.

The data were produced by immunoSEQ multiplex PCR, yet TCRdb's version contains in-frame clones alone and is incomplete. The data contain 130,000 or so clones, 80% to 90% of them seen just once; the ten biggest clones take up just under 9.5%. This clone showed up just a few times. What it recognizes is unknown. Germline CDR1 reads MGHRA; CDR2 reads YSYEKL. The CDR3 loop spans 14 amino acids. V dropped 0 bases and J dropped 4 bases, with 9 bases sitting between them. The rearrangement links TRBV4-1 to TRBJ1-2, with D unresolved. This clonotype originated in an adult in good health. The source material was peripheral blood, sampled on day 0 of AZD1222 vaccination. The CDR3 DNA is TGCGCCAGCAGCCAAGAAAACATCCTCTATGGCTACACCTTC. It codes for CASSQENILYGYTF.